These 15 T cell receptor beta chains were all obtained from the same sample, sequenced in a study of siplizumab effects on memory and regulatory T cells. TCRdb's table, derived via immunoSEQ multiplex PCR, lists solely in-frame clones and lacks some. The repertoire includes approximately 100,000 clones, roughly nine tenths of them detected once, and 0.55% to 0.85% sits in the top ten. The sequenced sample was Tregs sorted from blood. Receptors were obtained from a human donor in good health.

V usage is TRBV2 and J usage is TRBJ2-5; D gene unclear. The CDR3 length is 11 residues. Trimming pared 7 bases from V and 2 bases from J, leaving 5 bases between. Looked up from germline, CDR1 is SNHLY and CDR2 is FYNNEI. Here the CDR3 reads CASNWQETQYF. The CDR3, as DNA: TGTGCCAGCAACTGGCAAGAGACCCAGTACTTC.

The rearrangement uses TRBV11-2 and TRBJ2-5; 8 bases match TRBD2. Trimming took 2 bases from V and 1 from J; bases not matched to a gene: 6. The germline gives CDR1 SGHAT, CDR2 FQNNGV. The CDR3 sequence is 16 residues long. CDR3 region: CASSLMAGGFQETQYF. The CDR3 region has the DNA TGTGCCAGCAGCTTAATGGCGGGAGGATTCCAAGAGACCCAGTACTTC.

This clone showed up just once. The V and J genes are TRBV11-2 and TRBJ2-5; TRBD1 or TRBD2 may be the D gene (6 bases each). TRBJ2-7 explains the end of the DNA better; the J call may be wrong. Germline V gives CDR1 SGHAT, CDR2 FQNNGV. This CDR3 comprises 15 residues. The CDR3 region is CASSLEVRGLYEQYF. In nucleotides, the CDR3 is TGTGCCAGCAGCTTAGAAGTCAGGGGACTCTACGAGCAGTACTTC.

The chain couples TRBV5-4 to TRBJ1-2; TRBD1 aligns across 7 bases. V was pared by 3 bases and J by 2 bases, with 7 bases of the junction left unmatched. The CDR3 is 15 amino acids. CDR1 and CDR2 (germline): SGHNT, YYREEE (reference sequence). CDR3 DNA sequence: TGTGCCAGCAGCTCATTGACAGGGTGGAACTATGGCTACACCTTC. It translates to CASSSLTGWNYGYTF.

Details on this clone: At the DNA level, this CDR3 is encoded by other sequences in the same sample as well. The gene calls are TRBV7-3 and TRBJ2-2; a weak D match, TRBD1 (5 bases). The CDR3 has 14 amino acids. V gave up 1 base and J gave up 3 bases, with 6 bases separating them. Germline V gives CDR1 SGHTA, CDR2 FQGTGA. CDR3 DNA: TGTGCCAGCAGCTTAAGCAGGGACACCGGGGAGCTGTTTTTT. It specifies CASSLSRDTGELFF.

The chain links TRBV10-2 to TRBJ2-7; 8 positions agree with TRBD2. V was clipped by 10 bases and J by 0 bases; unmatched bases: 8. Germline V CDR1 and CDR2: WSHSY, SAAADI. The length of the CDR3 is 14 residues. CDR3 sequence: CAIRTSPNSYEQYF. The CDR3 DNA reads TGCGCCATCAGGACTAGCCCTAACTCCTACGAGCAGTACTTC.

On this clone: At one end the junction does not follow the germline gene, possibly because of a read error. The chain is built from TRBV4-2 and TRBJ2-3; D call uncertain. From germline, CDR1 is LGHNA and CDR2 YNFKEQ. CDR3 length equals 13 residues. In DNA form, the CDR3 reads TGTGCCAGCAGCCAAGACCCCCGAGATGCGCAGTATTTT. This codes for CASSQDPRDAQYF.

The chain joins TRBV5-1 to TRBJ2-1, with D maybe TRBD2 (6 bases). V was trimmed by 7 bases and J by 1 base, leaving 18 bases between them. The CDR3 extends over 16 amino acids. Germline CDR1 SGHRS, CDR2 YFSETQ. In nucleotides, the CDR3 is TGCGCCAGCCACCTGGGAGGCTCTTCGTCCTACAATGAGCAGTTCTTC. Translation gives CASHLGGSSSYNEQFF.

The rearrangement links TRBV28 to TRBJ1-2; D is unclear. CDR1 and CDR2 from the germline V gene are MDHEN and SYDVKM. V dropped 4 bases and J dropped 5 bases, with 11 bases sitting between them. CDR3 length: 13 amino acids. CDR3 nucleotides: TGTGCCAGCAGTTCCGTTGTGGAATATGGCTACACCTTC. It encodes CASSSVVEYGYTF.

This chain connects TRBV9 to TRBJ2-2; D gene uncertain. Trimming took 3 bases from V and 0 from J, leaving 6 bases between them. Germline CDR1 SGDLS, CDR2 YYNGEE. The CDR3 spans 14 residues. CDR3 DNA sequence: TGTGCCAGCAGCGGACGGACGAACACCGGGGAGCTGTTTTTT. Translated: CASSGRTNTGELFF.

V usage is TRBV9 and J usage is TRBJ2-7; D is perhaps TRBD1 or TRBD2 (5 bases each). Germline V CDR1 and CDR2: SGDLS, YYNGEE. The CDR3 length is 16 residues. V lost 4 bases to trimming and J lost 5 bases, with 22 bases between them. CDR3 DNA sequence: TGTGCCAGCAGCCCCCGGGATGGACACGGTAGGCACGAGCAGTACTTC. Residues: CASSPRDGHGRHEQYF.

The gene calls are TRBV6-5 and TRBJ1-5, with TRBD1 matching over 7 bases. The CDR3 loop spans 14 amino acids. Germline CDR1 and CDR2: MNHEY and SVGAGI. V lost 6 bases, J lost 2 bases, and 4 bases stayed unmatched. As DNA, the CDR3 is TGTGCCAGCAGGACCGGGACAGGCAATCAGCCCCAGCATTTT. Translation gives CASRTGTGNQPQHF.

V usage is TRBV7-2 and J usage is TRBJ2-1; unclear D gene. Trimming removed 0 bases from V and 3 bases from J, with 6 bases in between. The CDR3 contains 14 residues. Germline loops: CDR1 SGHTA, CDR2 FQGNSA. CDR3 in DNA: TGTGCCAGCAGCTTAGCGCGCGACTACAATGAGCAGTTCTTC. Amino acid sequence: CASSLARDYNEQFF.

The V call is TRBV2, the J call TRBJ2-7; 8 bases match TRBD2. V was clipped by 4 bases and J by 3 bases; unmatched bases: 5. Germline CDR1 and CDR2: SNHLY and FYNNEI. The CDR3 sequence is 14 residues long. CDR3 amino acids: CASSARGGFYEQYF. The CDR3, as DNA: TGTGCCAGCAGTGCTCGGGGGGGATTCTACGAGCAGTACTTC. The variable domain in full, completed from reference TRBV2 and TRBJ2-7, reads EPEVTQTPSHQVTQMGQEVILRCVPISNHLYFYWYRQILGQKVEFLVSFYNNEISEKSEIFDDQFSVERPDGSNFTLKIRSTKLEDSAMYFCASSARGGFYEQYFGPGTRLTVT.

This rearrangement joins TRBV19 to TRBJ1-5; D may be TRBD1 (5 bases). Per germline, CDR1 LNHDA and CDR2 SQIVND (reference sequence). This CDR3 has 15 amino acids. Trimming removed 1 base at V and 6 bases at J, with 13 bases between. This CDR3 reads CASSIARGGGQPQHF. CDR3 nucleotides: TGTGCCAGTAGTATAGCGAGGGGCGGGGGTCAGCCCCAGCATTTT.